A single sample is the source of the 21 T cell receptor beta chains below, sequenced in a study of PD-1 blockade in classical Hodgkin lymphoma. This table comes from immunoSEQ multiplex PCR, and its TCRdb copy is limited to in-frame clones, with some not included. The sample holds tens of thousands of clones, 73% seen once. All patients relapsed after autologous stem cell transplantation, and brentuximab vedotin exposure varied. The sample consisted of peripheral blood mononuclear cells (PBMCs), taken before the second cycle of nivolumab. Receptor source: a human donor with classical Hodgkin lymphoma.

This rearrangement joins TRBV5-5 to TRBJ2-2; D is uncertain. This CDR3 contains 16 residues. Trimming stripped 0 bases from V and 2 bases from J, with 11 bases between. The germline CDR1 and CDR2 sequences are SGHKS and YYEKEE (reference sequence). CDR3 residues: CASSLVVGSNTGELFF. The CDR3 DNA is TGTGCCAGCAGCTTGGTAGTAGGCAGTAACACCGGGGAGCTGTTTTTT. Full variable domain (remainder filled in from reference TRBV5-5 and TRBJ2-2): DAGVTQSPTHLIKTRGQQVTLRCSPISGHKSVSWYQQVLGQGPQFIFQYYEKEERGRGNFPDRFSARQFPNYSSELNVNALLLGDSALYLCASSLVVGSNTGELFFGEGSRLTVL.

This clone has a handful of counts. The chain recombines TRBV27 with TRBJ2-3; D gene uncertain. With 4 bases removed from V and 6 bases from J, the gap between germline ends came to 8 bases. This CDR3 spans 12 amino acids. Per germline, CDR1 MNHEY and CDR2 SMNVEV (reference sequence). For the CDR3, the DNA is TGTGCCAGCAGTTCGACGGCTGATACGCAGTATTTT. It encodes CASSSTADTQYF.

The CDR3 region is CASSGLAGTSYEQYF. CDR3 DNA sequence: TGTGCCAGCAGTGGACTAGCGGGAACGTCCTACGAGCAGTACTTC. The chain employs TRBV27 and TRBJ2-7; the match to TRBD2 covers 12 bases. CDR3 length equals 15 residues. Losses at the gene ends were 5 bases for V and 1 base for J; bases not matched to a gene: 3. From germline, CDR1 is MNHEY and CDR2 SMNVEV (reference sequence).

The chain has TRBV5-1 and TRBJ2-1, with 7 bases identical to TRBD2. Germline trimming cut 6 bases from V and 5 bases from J; bases unmatched to any gene: 2. The CDR3 is 12 residues long. Per the germline V gene, CDR1 is SGHRS and CDR2 is YFSETQ. CDR3 sequence: CASNLADNEQFF. The CDR3 DNA follows: TGCGCCAGCAATCTAGCGGACAATGAGCAGTTCTTC.

The chain recombines TRBV6-6 with TRBJ1-3, with D uncertain. V shed 6 bases and J shed 1 base, with 10 bases lying between them. Germline values: CDR1 MNHNY, CDR2 SVGAGI (reference sequence). The CDR3 covers 14 residues. DNA of the CDR3: TGTGCCAGCAGCCCCCTCAGGTCTGGAAACACCATATATTTT. Protein product: CASSPLRSGNTIYF.

The chain uses TRBV7-9 and TRBJ1-1; D remains ambiguous. CDR3 length equals 12 residues. Trimming took off 8 bases at V and 4 bases at J, with 11 bases between the two ends. Germline V gene data show CDR1 as SEHNR and CDR2 as FQNEAQ (reference sequence). CDR3 protein: CASGAVPTEAFF. The CDR3 DNA reads TGTGCCAGCGGAGCGGTCCCCACTGAAGCTTTCTTT.

In the case of this clone: One end of the junction does not line up with germline, which may come from a read error. The chain couples TRBV7-7 to TRBJ2-3; 7 positions match TRBD2. CDR3 size: 16 residues. CDR1 and CDR2 from the germline V gene are SSHAT and FNYEAQ (reference sequence). In DNA, the CDR3 is TGTGCTAGCAGCCCGGGGGTGGGAGGGGTAACAGATACGCAGTATTTT. Translated, it gives CASSPGVGGVTDTQYF.

V gene TRBV2 combines with J gene TRBJ2-3, with 8 bases fitting TRBD1. The CDR3 consists of 15 residues. Trimming at V came to 6 bases and at J to 2 bases, leaving 7 bases not matched to a gene. Germline CDR1 SNHLY, CDR2 FYNNEI. CDR3 protein: CASSEDRVPTDTQYF. In DNA, the CDR3 is TGTGCCAGCAGCGAGGACAGGGTACCCACAGATACGCAGTATTTT. The full variable domain, rest sourced from reference TRBV2 and TRBJ2-3, is EPEVTQTPSHQVTQMGQEVILRCVPISNHLYFYWYRQILGQKVEFLVSFYNNEISEKSEIFDDQFSVERPDGSNFTLKIRSTKLEDSAMYFCASSEDRVPTDTQYFGPGTRLTVL.

DNA for the CDR3: TGTGCCAGCAGCCTGGACAGGGGGAATGGCTACACCTTC. It translates to CASSLDRGNGYTF. This chain uses TRBV5-6 with TRBJ1-2, with 10 bases identical to TRBD1. Germline V CDR1 and CDR2: SGHDT, YYEEEE. V was pared by 4 bases and J by 6 bases, with 3 bases of the junction left unmatched. The CDR3 is 13 amino acids.

V usage is TRBV7-9 and J usage is TRBJ2-7, with D possibly being TRBD1 or TRBD2 (5 bases each). Germline V gene lookup returns CDR1 SEHNR and CDR2 FQNEAQ (reference sequence). The CDR3 is 14 amino acids. V dropped 5 bases and J dropped 5 bases, with 16 bases sitting between them. This CDR3 is CASSRIQAGDEQYF. The CDR3 DNA follows: TGTGCCAGCAGCCGTATACAGGCGGGTGACGAGCAGTACTTC.

To note about this clone: The same CDR3 also results from other DNA sequences found in this sample. The genes are TRBV6-1 and TRBJ2-7; 8 positions match TRBD1. The CDR3 has 15 amino acids. Germline V CDR1 and CDR2: MNHNS, SASEGT. V lost 4 bases, J lost 2 bases, and 7 bases stayed unmatched. CDR3 DNA sequence: TGTGCCAGCAGTGCAAGGACAGGGACACCCTACGAGCAGTACTTC. Its protein is CASSARTGTPYEQYF.

This chain links TRBV19 with TRBJ1-1, with TRBD1 matching 9 bases. CDR1 LNHDA and CDR2 SQIVND come from the germline V gene (reference sequence). Germline trimming cut 7 bases from V and 4 bases from J; bases unmatched to any gene: 13. CDR3 length equals 16 residues. This CDR3 is CASTPIERTGVTEAFF. Here the CDR3 DNA reads TGTGCCAGTACTCCTATTGAGCGGACAGGGGTCACTGAAGCTTTCTTT.

The chain combines TRBV5-4 with TRBJ2-3, with TRBD1 matching 8 bases. The J segment lost 2 bases and the V segment lost 5 bases, leaving 7 bases of the junction unmatched. Germline assignment: CDR1 SGHNT and CDR2 YYREEE (reference sequence). This CDR3 contains 15 residues. CDR3 nucleotide sequence: TGTGCCAGCAGGGTTGGACAGGGCCCCACAGATACGCAGTATTTT. Amino acid sequence: CASRVGQGPTDTQYF.

V and J are TRBV27 and TRBJ1-1; D uncertain. The germline V gene encodes CDR1 MNHEY and CDR2 SMNVEV (reference sequence). The length of the CDR3 is 14 residues. Between the trimmed V and J ends, which lost 3 bases and 4 bases, there was a span of 12 bases. The CDR3, as DNA: TGTGCCAGCAGTTTGTGGCAGTCTGGCACTGAAGCTTTCTTT. It specifies CASSLWQSGTEAFF.

The V and J genes are TRBV6-6 and TRBJ2-5; D is unclear. V lost 5 bases and J 1 base, leaving 8 bases between the germline ends. CDR3 length: 13 amino acids. Germline loops: CDR1 MNHNY, CDR2 SVGAGI (reference sequence). CDR3: CASSGPFQETQYF. The DNA of the CDR3 is TGTGCCAGCAGTGGTCCCTTCCAAGAGACCCAGTACTTC.

The chain has TRBV7-6 and TRBJ1-5; 7 positions match TRBD1. CDR3 length: 13 residues. Germline trimming cut 5 bases from V and 5 bases from J; bases unmatched to any gene: 3. Germline V gene sequence: CDR1 SGHVS, CDR2 FNYEAQ. In DNA form, the CDR3 reads TGTGCCAGCAGCCGAGACAGGGATCAGCCCCAGCATTTT. Its translation is CASSRDRDQPQHF.

This rearrangement joins TRBV28 to TRBJ2-5; TRBD1 or TRBD2 may be the D gene (6 bases each). V lost 7 bases and J 4 bases, leaving 19 bases between the germline ends. The CDR3 runs 15 residues. The germline V gene has CDR1 MDHEN and CDR2 SYDVKM. The CDR3 nucleotides are TGTGCCAGCAAACCCCCGGAGGGGGTGGCAGAGACCCAGTACTTC. Residues: CASKPPEGVAETQYF.

The gene calls are TRBV11-2 and TRBJ2-2; 7 nucleotides match TRBD2. CDR1 and CDR2 (germline): SGHAT, FQNNGV. The CDR3 is made up of 15 amino acids. After removal of 6 bases from V and 1 base from J, the junction contained 5 bases not matched to a gene. CDR3 residues: CASSRGVMNTGELFF. The DNA of the CDR3 is TGTGCCAGCAGTCGGGGGGTAATGAACACCGGGGAGCTGTTTTTT.

CDR3: CSVRGQGNNEQFF. In DNA form, the CDR3 reads TGCAGCGTTCGAGGGCAGGGGAACAATGAGCAGTTCTTC. This rearrangement joins TRBV29-1 to TRBJ2-1; D may be TRBD1 (6 bases). V was clipped by 5 bases and J by 5 bases, with 13 bases between them. This CDR3 region has 13 residues. In germline, CDR1 is SQVTM, CDR2 ANQGSEA.

This clone was seen a few times. The J gene is TRBJ2-7, the V gene TRBV28; 7 bases match TRBD1. Germline CDR1 reads MDHEN; CDR2 reads SYDVKM. Trimming at V came to 3 bases and at J to 0 bases, leaving 8 bases not matched to a gene. The CDR3 contains 16 residues. The chain's CDR3 is CASSLSRGQLSYEQYF. Here the CDR3 DNA reads TGTGCCAGCAGTTTGTCTCGGGGACAGCTCTCCTACGAGCAGTACTTC.

The rearrangement joins TRBV27 to TRBJ2-1; D is undetermined. The germline V gene encodes CDR1 MNHEY and CDR2 SMNVEV (reference sequence). This CDR3 is built from 13 residues. V shed 3 bases and J shed 6 bases, with 9 bases lying between them. CDR3 sequence: CASSLGTPNEQFF. The DNA for the CDR3 is TGTGCCAGCAGTTTGGGCACCCCCAATGAGCAGTTCTTC.